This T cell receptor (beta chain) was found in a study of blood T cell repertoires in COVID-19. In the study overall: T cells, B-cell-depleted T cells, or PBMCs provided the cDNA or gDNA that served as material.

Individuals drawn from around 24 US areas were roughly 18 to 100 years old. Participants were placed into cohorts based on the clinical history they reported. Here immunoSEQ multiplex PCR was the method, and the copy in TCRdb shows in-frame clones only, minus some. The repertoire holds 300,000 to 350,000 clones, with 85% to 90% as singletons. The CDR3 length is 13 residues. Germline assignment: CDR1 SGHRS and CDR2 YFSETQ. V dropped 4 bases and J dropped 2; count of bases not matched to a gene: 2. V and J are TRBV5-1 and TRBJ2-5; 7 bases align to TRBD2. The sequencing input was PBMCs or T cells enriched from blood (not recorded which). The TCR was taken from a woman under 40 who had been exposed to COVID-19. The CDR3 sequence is CASSPAGQETQYF. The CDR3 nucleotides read TGCGCCAGCAGCCCAGCGGGGCAAGAGACCCAGTACTTC.